The T cell receptor (beta chain) described here comes from a study of blood T cell repertoires in COVID-19. Study overall: Researchers got acute and convalescent COVID-19 samples from the United States, Italy and Spain. Nucleic acid was either cDNA or gDNA, and it came from T cells, B-cell-depleted T cells, or PBMCs.

Authors' methods: Counts of nucleated cells, estimated from reference gene primer amplification, were obtained. Data came from immunoSEQ multiplex PCR; TCRdb stores just in-frame clones and leaves some out. The V and J calls and clone size were taken over from that table, and D and trimming were inferred from the DNA. The profile shows about 350,000 clones, more than 70% of them singletons. Germline lookup yields CDR1 SEHNR and CDR2 FQNEAQ (reference sequence). This CDR3 region has 15 residues. V lost 3 bases and J lost 7; bases outside the gene matches: 7. Enrolment of Seattle patients took place during active infection, and they were followed longitudinally.

The sample comprised peripheral blood. This chain uses TRBV7-9 with TRBJ1-4; 8 bases are shared with TRBD1. The clonotype was recovered from a woman aged 55-69 years with COVID-19, enrolled during active disease. This CDR3 reads CASSFGQGGSEKLFF. The CDR3 DNA is TGTGCCAGCAGCTTTGGACAGGGAGGAAGTGAAAAACTGTTTTTT.